The present T cell receptor (beta chain) was sequenced within a study of cytomegalovirus exposure and HLA in healthy donors. Study-level points and caveats: The investigators catalogued 180 or so TCR beta chains as cytomegalovirus-associated.

PCR amplification relied on 60 Vbeta primers (plus 13 Jbeta primers). Profiled with immunoSEQ multiplex PCR; TCRdb holds only in-frame clones, not every one. Among hundreds of thousands of clones listed, under 80% were seen once. Turning to this clone: As yet, its antigen is unknown.

The sequence derives from a female donor in good health and CMV-seronegative. The material sequenced was PBMCs.

In DNA form, the CDR3 reads TGTGCCATCATCGGACAGGGGAGTACTGAAGCTTTCTTT. Its translation is CAIIGQGSTEAFF. The rearrangement uses TRBV10-3 and TRBJ1-1, with 9 bases aligning to TRBD1. J lost 5 bases, V lost 7 bases, and 5 bases had no gene match. This CDR3 contains 13 residues. The germline V gene has CDR1 ENHRY and CDR2 SYGVKD.